A single sample is the source of the 20 T cell receptor beta chains below, sequenced in a study of blood T cell repertoires in COVID-19. TCRdb keeps only in-frame clones here, not all; method: immunoSEQ multiplex PCR. The data hold under 200,000 clones, with 85% to 90% observed a single time. The source material was PBMCs or T cells enriched from blood (not recorded which). The receptors were gathered from a woman between 40 and 55 years old in a cohort exposed to, infected with or recovered from COVID-19 (not recorded which).

The chain joins TRBV5-1 to TRBJ2-3; D is unclear. The CDR3 sequence is 15 residues long. CDR1 is SGHRS, CDR2 YFSETQ, per germline. The V gene lost 1 base and the J gene lost 2 bases, with 11 bases spanning the gap. CDR3 sequence: CASSLTVHNTDTQYF. The DNA of the CDR3 is TGCGCCAGCAGCTTGACTGTCCATAACACAGATACGCAGTATTTT.

This chain connects TRBV5-8 to TRBJ2-3, with D unresolved. This CDR3 has 13 residues. The germline V gene encodes CDR1 SGHTS and CDR2 YDEGEE. V lost 0 bases to trimming and J lost 6 bases, with 8 bases between them. The CDR3 protein is CASSLGPSDTQYF. The CDR3 DNA is TGTGCCAGCAGCTTGGGTCCGAGCGATACGCAGTATTTT.

The chain carries TRBV6-5 and TRBJ2-2; 7 positions agree with TRBD2. The germline gives CDR1 MNHEY, CDR2 SVGAGI. V was clipped by 0 bases and J by 6 bases; unmatched bases: 7. The CDR3 contains 16 residues. The CDR3 sequence: CASSYSNVAGAGELFF. The CDR3 DNA reads TGTGCCAGCAGTTACTCGAATGTGGCGGGAGCCGGGGAGCTGTTTTTT.

This clone was recorded only once. The chain links TRBV7-2 to TRBJ2-7; D ambiguous. The V end lost 1 base, the J end lost 1 base, and 11 bases lay between the germline ends. Germline loops: CDR1 SGHTA, CDR2 FQGNSA. The CDR3 totals 15 residues. The CDR3 sequence: CASSLGAARSYEQYF. CDR3 nucleotide sequence: TGTGCCAGCAGCTTAGGGGCTGCGAGATCCTACGAGCAGTACTTC.

The rearrangement links TRBV4-1 to TRBJ1-3; D gene ambiguous. Germline V CDR1 and CDR2: MGHRA, YSYEKL. This CDR3 has 18 residues. With 7 bases removed from V and 0 bases from J, the gap between germline ends came to 22 bases. DNA for the CDR3: TGCGCCAGCACCCCCGTTTTGTGGGCGTCGAGCTCTGGAAACACCATATATTTT. Its translation: CASTPVLWASSSGNTIYF.

V is TRBV6-2 or TRBV6-3 and J is TRBJ2-7, with D unclear. CDR3 length equals 13 residues. V lost 1 base and J lost 9, with 13 bases in between. Per germline, CDR1 MNHEY and CDR2 SVGEGT. DNA of the CDR3: TGTGCCAGCAGTTACTTGGGCAGCTCGGTGCAGTACTTC. Protein: CASSYLGSSVQYF.

The rearrangement uses TRBV5-4 and TRBJ2-5, with a tentative D call TRBD2 (6 bases). Germline V gene lookup returns CDR1 SGHNT and CDR2 YYREEE (reference sequence). V lost 3 bases and J 3 bases, leaving 24 bases between the germline ends. CDR3 length: 18 amino acids. The CDR3 here is CASSSPGVHGPEKETQYF. The CDR3 DNA reads TGTGCCAGCAGCTCTCCGGGAGTCCACGGCCCGGAAAAAGAGACCCAGTACTTC.

The V and J genes are TRBV2 and TRBJ1-2; TRBD1 matches 8 bases. Looked up from germline, CDR1 is SNHLY and CDR2 is FYNNEI. Trimming cost V 5 bases and J 8 bases; bases outside gene matches: 4. CDR3 length equals 12 residues. The CDR3 DNA is TGTGCCAGCAGTTGGACAGGGTACGGCTACACCTTC. It specifies CASSWTGYGYTF.

As DNA, the CDR3 is TGTGCCAGCAGCTTTTTCCAAGCGGGTAGTGGGGTCACCCAGTACTTC. Translated: CASSFFQAGSGVTQYF. This chain connects TRBV7-2 to TRBJ2-5; weak D call: TRBD2 (6 bases). This CDR3 has 16 residues. The V and J ends lost 3 bases and 8 bases respectively, with 22 bases between them. Per the germline V gene, CDR1 is SGHTA and CDR2 is FQGNSA.

The chain has TRBV11-3 and TRBJ2-2; D remains ambiguous. The CDR3 totals 13 residues. V was trimmed by 5 bases and J by 7 bases, leaving 11 bases between them. The germline V gene has CDR1 SGHNT and CDR2 YENEEA. CDR3 sequence: CASSPYQVGELFF. The CDR3 DNA reads TGTGCCAGCAGCCCCTACCAGGTCGGGGAGCTGTTTTTT.

V is TRBV18 and J is TRBJ1-2; the match to TRBD1 covers 9 bases. Germline CDR1 reads KGHSH; CDR2 reads LQKENI. V gave up 2 bases and J gave up 5 bases; unmatched junction bases: 6. The CDR3 runs 15 residues. CDR3 DNA sequence: TGTGCCAGCTCACCAGACAGGGGGGCCTCTTATGGCTACACCTTC. Encoded protein: CASSPDRGASYGYTF. Full variable domain (remainder filled in from reference TRBV18 and TRBJ1-2): NAGVMQNPRHLVRRRGQEARLRCSPMKGHSHVYWYRQLPEEGLKFMVYLQKENIIDESGMPKERFSAEFPKEGPSILRIQQVVRGDSAAYFCASSPDRGASYGYTFGSGTRLTVV.

This clone appeared a single time. The chain couples TRBV7-9 to TRBJ1-6; TRBD1 matches 7 bases. The CDR3 runs to 14 residues. V shed 5 bases, J shed 7 bases, and the junction held 5 bases outside the gene matches. Germline CDR1 and CDR2: SEHNR and FQNEAQ (reference sequence). The CDR3 is CASSAGQQNSPLHF. The CDR3 DNA reads as TGTGCCAGCAGCGCGGGACAGCAGAATTCACCCCTCCACTTT.

This chain connects TRBV5-4 to TRBJ2-7, with D possibly matching TRBD2 (6 bases). Germline lookup yields CDR1 SGHNT and CDR2 YYREEE (reference sequence). This CDR3 has 15 amino acids. Trimming removed 5 bases at V and 3 bases at J, with 18 bases between. CDR3 sequence: CASSLGGSGLYEQYF. CDR3 nucleotides: TGTGCCAGCAGTCTTGGGGGTAGCGGCCTCTACGAGCAGTACTTC.

The chain carries TRBV28 and TRBJ2-7; D is uncertain. This CDR3 region has 12 residues. Germline CDR1 is MDHEN and CDR2 is SYDVKM. V lost 6 bases and J 0 bases, leaving 6 bases between the germline ends. CDR3 nucleotide sequence: TGTGCCAGCAGGCTGGCCTCCTACGAGCAGTACTTC. It specifies CASRLASYEQYF.

The chain has TRBV7-2 and TRBJ2-1, with TRBD2 matching over 8 bases. Germline CDR1 and CDR2: SGHTA and FQGNSA. Losses at the gene ends were 4 bases for V and 10 bases for J; bases not matched to a gene: 12. The CDR3 totals 15 residues. CDR3 amino acids: CASSSGLGGASEQFF. In DNA, the CDR3 is TGTGCCAGCAGCTCGGGACTAGGAGGAGCCAGCGAGCAGTTCTTC.

This chain connects TRBV3-1 (or the pseudogene TRBV3-2) to TRBJ2-1; unclear D gene. The CDR3 runs to 17 residues. The V gene lost 1 base and the J gene lost 2 bases, with 15 bases spanning the gap. Germline CDR1 is LGHDT and CDR2 is YNNKEL (reference sequence). Here the CDR3 DNA reads TGTGCCAGCAGCCAAGGTTCGGCAGCGCGCACCTACAATGAGCAGTTCTTC. Translation: CASSQGSAARTYNEQFF.

The chain recombines TRBV7-9 with TRBJ1-5; no definite D call. The CDR3 consists of 12 residues. Germline loops: CDR1 SEHNR, CDR2 FQNEAQ (reference sequence). The V gene lost 5 bases and the J gene lost 9 bases, with 11 bases spanning the gap. The CDR3 DNA sequence: TGTGCCAGCAGCACGGACTATGCGCCCCAGCATTTT. Translation: CASSTDYAPQHF.

The V and J genes are TRBV9 and TRBJ2-1; weak D call: TRBD1 (5 bases). Germline CDR1 reads SGDLS; CDR2 reads YYNGEE. Between the trimmed V and J ends, which lost 4 bases and 0 bases, there was a span of 20 bases. This CDR3 spans 18 amino acids. CDR3 nucleotide sequence: TGTGCCAGCAGCCCCTTAGGGGCTCCCCTGAGCTCCTACAATGAGCAGTTCTTC. Encoded protein: CASSPLGAPLSSYNEQFF.

This sequence joins TRBV28 and TRBJ1-4, with D possibly TRBD1 on 5 matching bases. The V and J ends lost 10 bases and 4 bases respectively, with 16 bases between them. From germline, CDR1 is MDHEN and CDR2 SYDVKM. The CDR3 has 14 residues. CDR3 loop: CAIAPTALNEKLFF. Here the CDR3 DNA reads TGTGCCATAGCCCCGACAGCACTTAATGAAAAACTGTTTTTT. The entire variable domain, with the rest obtained from reference TRBV28 and TRBJ1-4, is as follows: DVKVTQSSRYLVKRTGEKVFLECVQDMDHENMFWYRQDPGLGLRLIYFSYDVKMKEKGDIPEGYSVSREKKERFSLILESASTNQTSMYLCAIAPTALNEKLFFGSGTQLSVL.

The V and J genes are TRBV28 and TRBJ2-3, with 11 bases matching TRBD2. With V trimmed by 4 bases and J by 5 bases, 11 bases remained unmatched. Germline CDR1 and CDR2: MDHEN and SYDVKM. CDR3 size: 17 residues. The CDR3 coding sequence is TGTGCCAGCAGTTCCCCTGGGATAGCGGGGGGGCGAGATACGCAGTATTTT. It encodes CASSSPGIAGGRDTQYF.